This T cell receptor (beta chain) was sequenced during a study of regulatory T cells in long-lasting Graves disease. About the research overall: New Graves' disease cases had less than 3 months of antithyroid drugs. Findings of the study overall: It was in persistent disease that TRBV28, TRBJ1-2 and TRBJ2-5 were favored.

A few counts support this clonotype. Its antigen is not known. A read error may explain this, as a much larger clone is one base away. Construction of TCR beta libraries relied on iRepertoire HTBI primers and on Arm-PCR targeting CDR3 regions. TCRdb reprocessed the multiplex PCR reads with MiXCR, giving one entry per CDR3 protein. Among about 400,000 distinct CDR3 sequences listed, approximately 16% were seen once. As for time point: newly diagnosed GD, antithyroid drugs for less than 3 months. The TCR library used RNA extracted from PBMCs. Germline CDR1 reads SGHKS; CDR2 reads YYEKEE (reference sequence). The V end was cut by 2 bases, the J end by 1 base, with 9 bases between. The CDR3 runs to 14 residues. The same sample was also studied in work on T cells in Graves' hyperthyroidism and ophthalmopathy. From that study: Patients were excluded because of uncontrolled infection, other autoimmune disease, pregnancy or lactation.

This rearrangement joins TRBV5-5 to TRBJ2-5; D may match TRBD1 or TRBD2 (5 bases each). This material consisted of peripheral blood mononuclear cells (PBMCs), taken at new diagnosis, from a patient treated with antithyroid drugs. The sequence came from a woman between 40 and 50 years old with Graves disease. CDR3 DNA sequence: TGTGCCAGCAGCTTTTCCGGGACCCAAGAGACCCAGTACTTC. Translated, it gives CASSFSGTQETQYF.